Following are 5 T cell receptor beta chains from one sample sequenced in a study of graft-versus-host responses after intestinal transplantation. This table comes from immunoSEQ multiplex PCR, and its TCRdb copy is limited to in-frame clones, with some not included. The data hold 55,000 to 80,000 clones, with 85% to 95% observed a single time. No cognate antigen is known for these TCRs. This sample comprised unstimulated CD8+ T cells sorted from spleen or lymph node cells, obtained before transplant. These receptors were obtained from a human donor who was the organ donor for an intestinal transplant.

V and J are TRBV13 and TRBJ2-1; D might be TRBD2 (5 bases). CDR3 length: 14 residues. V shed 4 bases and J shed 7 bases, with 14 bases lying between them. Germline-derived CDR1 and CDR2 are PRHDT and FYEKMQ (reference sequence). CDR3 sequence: CASSSAMDLNEQFF. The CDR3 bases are TGTGCCAGCAGCTCAGCCATGGACTTGAATGAGCAGTTCTTC. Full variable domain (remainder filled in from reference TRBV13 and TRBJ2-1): AAGVIQSPRHLIKEKRETATLKCYPIPRHDTVYWYQQGPGQDPQFLISFYEKMQSDKGSIPDRFSAQQFSDYHSELNMSSLELGDSALYFCASSSAMDLNEQFFGPGTRLTVL.

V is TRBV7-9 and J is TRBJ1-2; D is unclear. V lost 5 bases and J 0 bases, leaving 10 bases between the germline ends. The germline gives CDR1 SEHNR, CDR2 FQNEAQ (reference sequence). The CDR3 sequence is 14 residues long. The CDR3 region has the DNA TGTGCCAGCAGCATGGAGGCCCCTAACTATGGCTACACCTTC. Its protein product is CASSMEAPNYGYTF.

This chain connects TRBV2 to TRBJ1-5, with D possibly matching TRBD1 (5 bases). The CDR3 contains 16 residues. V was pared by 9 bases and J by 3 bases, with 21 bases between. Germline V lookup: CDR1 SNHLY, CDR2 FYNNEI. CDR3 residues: CASGVYRDSLNQPQHF. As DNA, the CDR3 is TGTGCCAGTGGGGTATACCGGGACTCCCTCAATCAGCCCCAGCATTTT.

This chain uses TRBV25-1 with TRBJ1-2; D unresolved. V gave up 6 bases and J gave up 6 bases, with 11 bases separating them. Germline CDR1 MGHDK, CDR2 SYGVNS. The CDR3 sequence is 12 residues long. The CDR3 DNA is TGTGCCAGCAGGTTTGGAGGGCATGGCTACACCTTC. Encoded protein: CASRFGGHGYTF.

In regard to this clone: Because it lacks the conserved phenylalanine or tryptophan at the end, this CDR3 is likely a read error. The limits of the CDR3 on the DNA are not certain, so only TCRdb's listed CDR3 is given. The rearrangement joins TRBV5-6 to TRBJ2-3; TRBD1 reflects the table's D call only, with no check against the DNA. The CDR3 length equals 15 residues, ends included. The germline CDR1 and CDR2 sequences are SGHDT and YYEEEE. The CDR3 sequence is CASSPGVNTGGAPTV.